This T cell receptor beta chain was documented in a study of breast tumors, draining lymph nodes, adjacent tissues. A single record per CDR3 protein comes from TCRdb applying MiXCR to the multiplex PCR reads. The sample consists of 75,000 to 100,000 distinct CDR3 sequences, roughly a fifth of them appearing once. Breast cancer patients provided tissue from their axillary draining lymph nodes. This clonotype appeared many times. The antigen is undetermined. The CDR3 is 13 amino acids. V shed 6 bases and J 4 bases; nucleotides not matched to a gene: 5. Study-wide findings and caveats: Luminal-like breast cancer showed significantly greater tumor-nontumor repertoire similarity than basal-like breast cancer did. The lymph node origin of tumor T cells was framed as consistent with a hypothesis, not demonstrated. Tumors had less TCR diversity than lymph nodes, more than nontumor tissue.

The genes are TRBV12-3 or TRBV12-4 and TRBJ1-2, with 7 nucleotides matching TRBD1. The sequence came from a female donor with breast cancer. Some clones in this sample may be carry-over from other donors' samples. The sample comprised axillary lymph node tissue. The CDR3 is CASSTGQIYGYTF. The CDR3 DNA reads TGTGCCAGCAGCACGGGACAGATCTATGGCTACACCTTC.